Below, 28 T cell receptor beta chains from the same sample are listed, as sequenced in a study of shared clonotypes between healthy human individuals. The method was immunoSEQ multiplex PCR; TCRdb's version includes in-frame clones alone and lacks a portion of them. Counted here are 490,000 or so clones, less than 80% occurring once; the ten biggest clones make up 10% to 15%. Sequenced sample: PBMCs. These receptors came from a woman between 40 and 55 years old in good health. Some clones in this sample may be carry-over from other donors' samples.

This clone was seen only a few times. This chain connects TRBV12-5 to TRBJ1-2, with no clear D. There are 17 residues in the CDR3. CDR1 is LGHNT, CDR2 FRNRAP, per germline. V was pared by 0 bases and J by 0 bases, with 14 bases between. The CDR3 region is CASGLVLPGRTNYGYTF. CDR3 nucleotides: TGTGCTAGTGGTTTGGTACTTCCCGGCAGGACTAACTATGGCTACACCTTC.

V and J are TRBV6-5 and TRBJ1-2, with TRBD1 matching over 8 bases. The CDR3 is made up of 13 amino acids. With V trimmed by 6 bases and J by 8 bases, 8 bases remained unmatched. Germline CDR1 and CDR2: MNHEY and SVGAGI. The CDR3 region has the DNA TGTGCCAGCAGCCAAGGACAGGGTGACGGCTACACCTTC. It translates to CASSQGQGDGYTF.

The CDR3 nucleotides read TGTGCCTGGGAGACAGGGGGCTATGGCTACACCTTC. Encoded protein: CAWETGGYGYTF. The gene calls are TRBV30 and TRBJ1-2, with 9 bases identical to TRBD1. This CDR3 has 12 amino acids. After removal of 5 bases from V and 4 bases from J, the junction contained 2 bases not matched to a gene. Germline lookup yields CDR1 GTSNPN and CDR2 SVGIG (reference sequence).

V and J are TRBV11-2 and TRBJ2-7, with 8 nucleotides matching TRBD1. This CDR3 has 12 residues. Trimming at V came to 6 bases and at J to 5 bases, leaving 3 bases not matched to a gene. Germline lookup yields CDR1 SGHAT and CDR2 FQNNGV. The CDR3 here is CASRDRGHEQYF. CDR3 sequence (DNA): TGTGCCAGCAGAGACAGGGGACACGAGCAGTACTTC.

V is TRBV7-3 and J is TRBJ2-1; TRBD2 matches at 7 bases. Germline-derived CDR1 and CDR2 are SGHTA and FQGTGA. Unmatched junction bases numbered 8, after V lost 3 bases and J lost 3 bases. The CDR3 extends over 16 amino acids. For the CDR3, the DNA is TGTGCCAGCAGCTTTGGCCCCCCGGGAGGCTACAATGAGCAGTTCTTC. It is translated as CASSFGPPGGYNEQFF.

To note about this clone: Mismatch with germline at one junction end may stem from a read error. This chain links TRBV28 with TRBJ1-1, with D possibly matching TRBD1 (6 bases). The CDR3 is made up of 15 amino acids. Germline CDR1 reads MDHEN; CDR2 reads SYDVKM. The CDR3 DNA sequence: TGTACCAGCAGTTCCACAGGGTCGGGACGCACTGAAGCTTTCTTT. The encoded protein is CTSSSTGSGRTEAFF.

The genes are TRBV9 and TRBJ2-7; no reliable D call. Between the trimmed V and J ends, which lost 4 bases and 2 bases, there was a span of 22 bases. Looked up from germline, CDR1 is SGDLS and CDR2 is YYNGEE. The CDR3 loop spans 17 amino acids. CDR3 nucleotide sequence: TGTGCCAGCAGCCCTGTAGGGCACGGGCATACTCCCTACGAGCAGTACTTC. It specifies CASSPVGHGHTPYEQYF.

This clone has ten or more counts. The V and J genes are TRBV5-1 and TRBJ1-1; no firm D call. Germline CDR1 and CDR2: SGHRS and YFSETQ. Trimming removed 3 bases from V and 4 bases from J, with 10 bases in between. This CDR3 is built from 13 residues. The CDR3 reads CASSSTSGTEAFF. Here the CDR3 DNA reads TGCGCCAGCAGCTCCACCTCGGGCACTGAAGCTTTCTTT.

V and J are TRBV11-2 and TRBJ2-1, with 15 bases matching TRBD2. This CDR3 is 17 amino acids long. Germline CDR1 reads SGHAT; CDR2 reads FQNNGV. V shed 5 bases and J 2 bases; nucleotides not matched to a gene: 4. The CDR3 region is CASSAGTSGRPYNEQFF. In DNA, the CDR3 is TGTGCCAGCAGCGCCGGGACTAGCGGGAGGCCCTACAATGAGCAGTTCTTC. Full variable domain (remainder filled in from reference TRBV11-2 and TRBJ2-1): EAGVAQSPRYKIIEKRQSVAFWCNPISGHATLYWYQQILGQGPKLLIQFQNNGVVDDSQLPKDRFSAERLKGVDSTLKIQPAKLEDSAVYLCASSAGTSGRPYNEQFFGPGTRLTVL.

This clone has ten or more counts. The rearrangement links TRBV11-3 to TRBJ2-1, with 7 bases matching TRBD1. CDR3 length equals 13 residues. Germline CDR1 and CDR2: SGHNT and YENEEA. Unmatched junction bases numbered 10, after V lost 5 bases and J lost 12 bases. CDR3 sequence (DNA): TGTGCCAGCAGCCGGGACAGCAGCTCTGGGCAGTTCTTC. It codes for CASSRDSSSGQFF.

The J gene is TRBJ2-3, the V gene TRBV27, with unresolved D. CDR3 length: 14 residues. Germline V gene sequence: CDR1 MNHEY, CDR2 SMNVEV (reference sequence). With 6 bases removed from V and 0 bases from J, the gap between germline ends came to 10 bases. CDR3 bases: TGTGCCAGCAGCCTGAAAGCTAGCACAGATACGCAGTATTTT. Protein: CASSLKASTDTQYF.

This clone came up a few times. The chain uses TRBV9 and TRBJ2-5; no clear D. This CDR3 spans 15 amino acids. The germline V gene encodes CDR1 SGDLS and CDR2 YYNGEE. V was clipped by 0 bases and J by 1 base, with 10 bases between them. CDR3 sequence reads: CASSVDPGFQETQYF. CDR3 nucleotides: TGTGCCAGCAGCGTAGACCCAGGTTTCCAAGAGACCCAGTACTTC.

This chain connects TRBV11-2 to TRBJ2-3; D might be TRBD2 (6 bases). Germline lookup yields CDR1 SGHAT and CDR2 FQNNGV. V was clipped by 0 bases and J by 2 bases, with 12 bases between them. The CDR3 extends over 16 amino acids. The CDR3 here is CASSLDAGRITDTQYF. The CDR3, as DNA: TGTGCCAGCAGCTTAGATGCGGGACGGATCACAGATACGCAGTATTTT.

The V call is TRBV7-9, the J call TRBJ1-1; 7 nucleotides line up with TRBD1. Germline CDR1 SEHNR, CDR2 FQNEAQ (reference sequence). The length of the CDR3 is 16 residues. The V and J ends lost 0 bases and 4 bases, in that order; junction bases with no gene match: 8. The CDR3 region has the DNA TGTGCCAGCAGCTTAGCAGGGGGCATTTATGGCACTGAAGCTTTCTTT. It is translated as CASSLAGGIYGTEAFF.

This rearrangement joins TRBV28 to TRBJ2-3, with 8 nucleotides matching TRBD1. The CDR3 consists of 15 residues. Germline assignment: CDR1 MDHEN and CDR2 SYDVKM. The trim removed 7 bases at V and 5 bases at J, leaving 11 bases unmatched. CDR3 loop: CASKKRGRGLDTQYF. CDR3 in DNA: TGTGCCAGCAAGAAAAGGGGCAGGGGGCTAGATACGCAGTATTTT.

This clone was counted only a few times. V is TRBV27 and J is TRBJ2-7; 11 bases align to TRBD2. The V segment lost 5 bases and the J segment 6 bases; nucleotides outside the gene matches: 9. CDR3 length equals 15 residues. Germline values: CDR1 MNHEY, CDR2 SMNVEV (reference sequence). The CDR3 here is CASSQTSGALGEQYF. CDR3 in DNA: TGTGCCAGCAGTCAGACTAGCGGGGCCCTGGGCGAGCAGTACTTC.

The chain carries TRBV5-6 and TRBJ2-3; TRBD1 matches 8 bases. CDR1 and CDR2 (germline): SGHDT, YYEEEE. This CDR3 is built from 15 residues. J lost 0 bases, V lost 2 bases, and 2 bases had no gene match. The CDR3: CASSFTGGSTDTQYF. CDR3 DNA sequence: TGTGCCAGCAGCTTCACAGGGGGGAGCACAGATACGCAGTATTTT.

This chain uses TRBV19 with TRBJ2-1; D is tentatively TRBD1 or TRBD2 (5 bases each). The CDR3 runs to 15 residues. CDR1 is LNHDA and CDR2 is SQIVND in the germline V gene (reference sequence). V was pared by 4 bases and J by 0 bases, with 10 bases between. The CDR3 spells CASSRGYLSYNEQFF. The CDR3 DNA reads TGTGCCAGTAGTAGGGGGTACCTCTCCTACAATGAGCAGTTCTTC.

The rearrangement joins TRBV5-1 to TRBJ2-5, with 9 bases lining up with TRBD1. This CDR3 has 15 amino acids. V was clipped by 3 bases and J by 2 bases; unmatched bases: 5. Germline loops: CDR1 SGHRS, CDR2 YFSETQ. The CDR3 bases are TGCGCCAGCAGCTCGGCCGGGACAGGGCAAGAGACCCAGTACTTC. Translating gives CASSSAGTGQETQYF.

The chain links TRBV19 to TRBJ2-3, with D unresolved. V lost 6 bases, J lost 2 bases, and 6 bases lay in between. This CDR3 contains 12 residues. CDR1 is LNHDA and CDR2 is SQIVND in the germline V gene (reference sequence). This chain's CDR3 is CASSRPTDTQYF. The CDR3 nucleotides read TGTGCCAGTAGCAGGCCCACAGATACGCAGTATTTT.

The chain recombines TRBV27 with TRBJ2-5, with a tentative D call TRBD1 (6 bases). The J call may be in error: the DNA end matches TRBJ2-7 better. The germline gives CDR1 MNHEY, CDR2 SMNVEV (reference sequence). The CDR3 runs to 16 residues. The CDR3 reads CASSRSGTTSSYEQYF. As DNA, the CDR3 is TGTGCCAGCAGTCGATCTGGGACAACGAGCTCCTACGAGCAGTACTTC.

In its sample, this clone was seen a few times. The chain is built from TRBV30 and TRBJ2-1, with D unclear. V was trimmed by 1 base and J by 6 bases, leaving 7 bases between them. The CDR3 sequence is 12 residues long. The germline gives CDR1 GTSNPN, CDR2 SVGIG (reference sequence). Here the CDR3 reads CAWSGVFNEQFF. CDR3 DNA: TGTGCCTGGAGTGGGGTTTTCAATGAGCAGTTCTTC.

There are many counts of this clone. The genes are TRBV23-1 and TRBJ1-4; tentative D call: TRBD1 (5 bases). TRBV23-1 has ORF status, its function being uncertain. The CDR3 contains 15 residues. V shed 8 bases and J shed 8 bases, with 21 bases lying between them. The CDR3 DNA reads TGCGCCAGCGGGGAGAGTGGCCAGGGTAAGGAAAAACTGTTTTTT. Protein product: CASGESGQGKEKLFF.

The CDR3 bases are TGCGCCAGCAGCCGAGGAGGGCCCACCTACGAGCAGTACTTC. It encodes CASSRGGPTYEQYF. This rearrangement joins TRBV4-1 to TRBJ2-7, with D possibly being TRBD2 (6 bases). CDR1 is MGHRA and CDR2 is YSYEKL in the germline V gene. The germline V and J ends were trimmed by 4 bases and 2 bases, with 12 bases remaining between them. This CDR3 is 14 amino acids long.

This clone appeared once. The chain uses TRBV7-6 and TRBJ2-2; TRBD1 matches at 12 bases. The germline V gene has CDR1 SGHVS and CDR2 FNYEAQ. Trimming removed 6 bases from V and 8 bases from J; junction bases left unmatched: 10. The CDR3 has 16 residues. CDR3 DNA: TGTGCCAGCAGACCACGGGACAGGGGGCGGTATGGGGAGCTGTTTTTT. Translated: CASRPRDRGRYGELFF.

As to this clone: The same CDR3 arises from other DNA sequences in this sample as well. This sequence joins TRBV20-1 and TRBJ2-3; D unresolved. Germline assignment: CDR1 DFQATT and CDR2 SNEGSKA (reference sequence). CDR3 length equals 11 residues. Trimming removed 3 bases at V and 6 bases at J, with 7 bases between. The CDR3 bases are TGCAGTGCTAGCCTCATCGATACGCAGTATTTT. It translates to CSASLIDTQYF.

This chain uses TRBV5-5 with TRBJ2-5; D is uncertain. The CDR3 has 13 amino acids. Germline V gene sequence: CDR1 SGHKS, CDR2 YYEKEE (reference sequence). The V and J ends lost 0 bases and 4 bases respectively, with 7 bases between them. The CDR3 loop reads CASSLGPGETQYF. CDR3 in DNA: TGTGCCAGCAGCTTGGGACCTGGAGAGACCCAGTACTTC.

The V gene is TRBV28, the J gene TRBJ2-3; 12 bases are shared with TRBD1. Germline trimming cut 5 bases from V and 7 bases from J; bases unmatched to any gene: 7. This CDR3 is 15 amino acids long. Germline CDR1 and CDR2: MDHEN and SYDVKM. CDR3 protein: CASSGPGQGANTQYF. CDR3 in DNA: TGTGCCAGCAGTGGCCCGGGACAGGGGGCAAATACGCAGTATTTT.